This is a list of T cell receptor beta chains from one sample in a study of blood T cell repertoires in COVID-19. Sequenced by immunoSEQ multiplex PCR; TCRdb stores in-frame clones only, minus some. This sample carries over 95,000 clones, approximately 85% of them seen once, and the ten largest clones take around 5.5%. The sample comprised peripheral blood. Every receptor here comes from a woman aged 55 to 70 with COVID-19, enrolled during active disease. CDR3s include the opening cysteine and the closing phenylalanine or tryptophan. Fields, in order: J gene, D gene, clone size, V gene, CDR3 DNA, CDR3 protein. A D gene is named only where the DNA matches it firmly. Clone size is stated in some rows and not others, as once, few, many or a class when expanded.

TRBJ1-2 . . TRBV19 TGTGCCAGTAGTATGGCAGCAGGGGCCTTCTATGGCTACACCTTC CASSMAAGAFYGYTF
TRBJ1-5 . . TRBV27 TGTGCCAGCAGTTGGGGGGGTGATAGCAATCAGCCCCAGCATTTT CASSWGGDSNQPQHF
TRBJ2-3 . once TRBV5-1 TGCGCCAGCAGCTTGGAAGGGAGAGGGAGCACAGATACGCAGTATTTT CASSLEGRGSTDTQYF
TRBJ1-5 . . TRBV6-5 TGTGCCAGCAACACCGGGGGTGGTCAGCCCCAGCATTTT CASNTGGGQPQHF
TRBJ2-1 . few TRBV3-1/TRBV3-2 TGTGCCAGCAGCCAAAGTGAGATTCTCTACAATGAGCAGTTCTTC CASSQSEILYNEQFF
TRBJ1-1 . once TRBV9 TGTGCCAGCAGCGTAGCTGGGGGGGGGTCGAGCGGCACTGAAGCTTTCTTT CASSVAGGGSSGTEAFF
TRBJ2-2 . . TRBV7-2 TGTGCCAGCAGCTTAGGCGGGGAGACCGGGGAGCTGTTTTTT CASSLGGETGELFF
TRBJ2-3 TRBD2 . TRBV11-3 TGTGCCAGCAGCTCAACTAGCGGGGGGGCCTCGGATACGCAGTATTTT CASSSTSGGASDTQYF
TRBJ1-2 . . TRBV3-1/TRBV3-2 TGTGCCAGCAGCTCTCAGGGGAATACTAACTATGGCTACACCTTC CASSSQGNTNYGYTF
TRBJ1-6 . . TRBV2 TGTGCCAGCAGCCCGGGACTCAATTCACCCCTCCACTTT CASSPGLNSPLHF
TRBJ1-1 . . TRBV15 TGTGCCACCAGCAGAAAGGGGATGAACACTGAAGCTTTCTTT CATSRKGMNTEAFF
TRBJ1-4 TRBD1 . TRBV10-3 TGTGCCATCAGTGAGTCGAAGGGACAGGGAGCCCTGTTTTTT CAISESKGQGALFF
TRBJ1-1 . . TRBV2 TGTGCCAGCAGTGAGGGCTACACTGAAGCTTTCTTT CASSEGYTEAFF
TRBJ1-1 . . TRBV30 TGTGCCTGGGGGTATAGGAGCGAGATCAACACTGAAGCTTTCTTT CAWGYRSEINTEAFF
TRBJ1-1 . . TRBV6-2/TRBV6-3 TGTGCCAGCAGTTATCGGGCGGGAAACACTGAAGCTTTCTTT CASSYRAGNTEAFF
TRBJ1-3 . . TRBV24-1 TGTGCCACCAGTGATAACGCAGGGCCTGGAAACACCATATATTTT CATSDNAGPGNTIYF
TRBJ1-5 . . TRBV6-1 TGTGCCAGCAGTGAAGGGTATGGCCAGCCCCAGCATTTT CASSEGYGQPQHF
TRBJ2-3 . . TRBV15 TGTGCCACCAGCAGAGGATTGGGGAGAGGTACGCAGTATTTT CATSRGLGRGTQYF
TRBJ2-5 . . TRBV6-4 TGTGCCAGCAGTGTTAACTACCAAGAGACCCAGTACTTC CASSVNYQETQYF
TRBJ1-2 . . TRBV7-3 TGTGCCAGCAGCTCAGGGGCGGGGGATGGCTACACCTTC CASSSGAGDGYTF
TRBJ1-2 TRBD1 . TRBV7-8 TGTGCCAGCAGCTGGGACAGGACTGACTATGGCTACACCTTC CASSWDRTDYGYTF
TRBJ2-1 TRBD2 . TRBV18 TGTGCCAGCTCACCCGGGACTAGCGGATCCTACAATGAGCAGTTCTTC CASSPGTSGSYNEQFF
TRBJ1-4 . . TRBV27 TGTGCCAGCAGCCCACCAGGGCAGATTAATGAAAAACTGTTTTTT CASSPPGQINEKLFF
TRBJ1-2 . . TRBV2 TGTGCCAGCAGTGCGATGTTAGCTAACTATGGCTACACCTTC CASSAMLANYGYTF
TRBJ1-3 . . TRBV4-1 TGCGCCAGCAGCCAAGCCTCGGGCTCTGGAAACACCATATATTTT CASSQASGSGNTIYF
TRBJ2-5 TRBD2 . TRBV11-2 TGTGCCAGCAGCTCCGGACTAGCGGGGCAAGAGACCCAGTACTTC CASSSGLAGQETQYF
TRBJ1-1 . once TRBV30 TGTGCCTGGAGTGTTAGAAGAGCTTTCTTT CAWSVRRAFF
TRBJ2-1 . . TRBV5-6 TGTGCCAGCAGCTTGGTGTACAGAATATACAATGAGCAGTTCTTC CASSLVYRIYNEQFF
TRBJ2-3 . . TRBV18 TGTGCCAGCTCAACTGCGGCGGTTAGCACAGATACGCAGTATTTT CASSTAAVSTDTQYF
TRBJ1-1 . once TRBV5-4 TGTGCCAGCAGCTTGGCAAAAACAGGGAACACTGAAGCTTTCTTT CASSLAKTGNTEAFF
TRBJ1-2 . . TRBV3-1/TRBV3-2 TGTGCCAGCAGCCAAGCCCCAGGCCCCATCCAATATGGCTACACCTTC CASSQAPGPIQYGYTF
TRBJ1-3 TRBD1 . TRBV6-5 TGTGCCAGCAGCCCGACAGGGCGCGCCATATATTTT CASSPTGRAIYF
TRBJ1-2 . once TRBV7-8 TGTGCCAGCACCATACCCGGAGGGAACTATGGCTACACCTTC CASTIPGGNYGYTF
TRBJ1-1 . . TRBV6-6 TGTGCCAGCAGGGTTACAGGGATGAACACTGAAGCTTTCTTT CASRVTGMNTEAFF
TRBJ2-3 . . TRBV2 TGTGCCAGCAGGGAGGAAGATACGCAGTATTTT CASREEDTQYF
TRBJ1-2 . . TRBV2 TGTGCCAGCAACCCGTCGGCTAACTATGGCTACACCTTC CASNPSANYGYTF
TRBJ1-5 . . TRBV4-1 TGCGCCAGCAGCCAAGGACAGTTGTATAGCAATCAGCCCCAGCATTTT CASSQGQLYSNQPQHF
TRBJ2-1 TRBD2 . TRBV7-3 TGTGCCAGCAGCCCCCTAGCGGGGAATGAGCAGTTCTTC CASSPLAGNEQFF
TRBJ2-1 TRBD2 . TRBV6-2/TRBV6-3 TGTGCCAGCAGTTGGGGGAGGGACTGGTCTTACAATGAGCAGTTCTTC CASSWGRDWSYNEQFF
TRBJ2-1 . . TRBV9 TGTGCCAGCAGCGTAGGGACAGCCTCCGATGAGCAGTTCTTC CASSVGTASDEQFF
TRBJ2-2 TRBD1 . TRBV19 TGTGCCACCACGGACAGGGGGCGGACCGGGGAGCTGTTTTTT CATTDRGRTGELFF